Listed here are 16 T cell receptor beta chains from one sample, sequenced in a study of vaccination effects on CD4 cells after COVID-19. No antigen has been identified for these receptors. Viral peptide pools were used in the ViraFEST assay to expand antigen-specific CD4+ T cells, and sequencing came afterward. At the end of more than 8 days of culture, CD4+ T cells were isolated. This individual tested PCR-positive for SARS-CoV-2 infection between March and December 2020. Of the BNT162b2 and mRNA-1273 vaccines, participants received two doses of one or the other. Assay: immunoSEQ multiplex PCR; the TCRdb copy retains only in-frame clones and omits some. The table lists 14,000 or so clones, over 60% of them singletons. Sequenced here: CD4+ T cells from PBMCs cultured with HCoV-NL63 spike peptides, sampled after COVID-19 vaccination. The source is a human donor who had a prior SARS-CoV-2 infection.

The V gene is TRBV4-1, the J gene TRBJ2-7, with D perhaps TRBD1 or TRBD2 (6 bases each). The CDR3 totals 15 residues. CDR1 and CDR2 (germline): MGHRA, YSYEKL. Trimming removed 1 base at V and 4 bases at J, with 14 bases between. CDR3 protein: CASSQGGGGGYEQYF. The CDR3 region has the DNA TGCGCCAGCAGCCAAGGTGGAGGGGGAGGATACGAGCAGTACTTC.

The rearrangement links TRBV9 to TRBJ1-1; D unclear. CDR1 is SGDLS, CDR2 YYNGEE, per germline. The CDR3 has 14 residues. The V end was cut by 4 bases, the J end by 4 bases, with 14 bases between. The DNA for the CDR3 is TGTGCCAGCAGCCCCCAATTGACGGGCACTGAAGCTTTCTTT. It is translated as CASSPQLTGTEAFF.

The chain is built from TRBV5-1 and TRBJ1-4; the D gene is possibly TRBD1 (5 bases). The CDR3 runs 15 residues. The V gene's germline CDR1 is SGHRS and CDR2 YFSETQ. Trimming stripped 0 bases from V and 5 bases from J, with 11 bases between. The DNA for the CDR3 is TGCGCCAGCAGCTTGGCGGCAGGGATAAATGAAAAACTGTTTTTT. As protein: CASSLAAGINEKLFF.

This chain's CDR3 is CASRLAVPYNEQFF. The DNA of the CDR3 is TGTGCCAGCCGACTAGCGGTTCCCTACAATGAGCAGTTCTTC. This chain links TRBV2 with TRBJ2-1; 9 nucleotides agree with TRBD2. V shed 8 bases and J 2 bases; nucleotides not matched to a gene: 4. Germline loops: CDR1 SNHLY, CDR2 FYNNEI. The CDR3 length is 14 residues.

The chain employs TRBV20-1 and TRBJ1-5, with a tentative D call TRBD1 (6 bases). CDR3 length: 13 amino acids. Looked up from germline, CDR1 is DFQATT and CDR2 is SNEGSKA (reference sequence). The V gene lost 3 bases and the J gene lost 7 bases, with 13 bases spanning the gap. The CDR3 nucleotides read TGCAGTGCTAGTGGAGGGGGGGTACAGCCCCAGCATTTT. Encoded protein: CSASGGGVQPQHF.

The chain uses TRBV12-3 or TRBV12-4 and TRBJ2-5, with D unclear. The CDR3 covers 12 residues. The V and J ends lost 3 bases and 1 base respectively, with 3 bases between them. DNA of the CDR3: TGTGCCAGCAGTTTGGGCCAAGAGACCCAGTACTTC. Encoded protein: CASSLGQETQYF.

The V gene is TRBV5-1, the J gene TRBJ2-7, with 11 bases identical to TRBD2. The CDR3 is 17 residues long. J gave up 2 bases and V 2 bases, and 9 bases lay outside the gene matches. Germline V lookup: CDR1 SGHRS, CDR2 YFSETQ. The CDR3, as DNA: TGCGCCAGCAGCTTATCCTACGGGACTAGCGGAACCTACGAGCAGTACTTC. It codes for CASSLSYGTSGTYEQYF. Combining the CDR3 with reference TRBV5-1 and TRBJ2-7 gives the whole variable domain KAGVTQTPRYLIKTRGQQVTLSCSPISGHRSVSWYQQTPGQGLQFLFEYFSETQRNKGNFPGRFSGRQFSNSRSEMNVSTLELGDSALYLCASSLSYGTSGTYEQYFGPGTRLTVT.

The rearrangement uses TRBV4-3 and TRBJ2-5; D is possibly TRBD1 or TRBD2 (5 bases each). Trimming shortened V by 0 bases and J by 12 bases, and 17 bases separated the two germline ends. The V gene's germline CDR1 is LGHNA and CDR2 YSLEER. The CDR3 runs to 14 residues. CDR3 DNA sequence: TGCGCCAGCAGCCAAGATACAAGAGGGACGGTTAAGTACTTC. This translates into CASSQDTRGTVKYF.

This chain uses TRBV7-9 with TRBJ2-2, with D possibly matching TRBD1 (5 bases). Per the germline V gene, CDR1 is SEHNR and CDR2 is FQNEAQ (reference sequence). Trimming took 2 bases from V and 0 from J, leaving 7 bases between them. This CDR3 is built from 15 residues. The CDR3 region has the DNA TGTGCCAGCAGCTTAAGGACAACGAACACCGGGGAGCTGTTTTTT. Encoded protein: CASSLRTTNTGELFF. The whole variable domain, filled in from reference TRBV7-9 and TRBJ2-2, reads DTGVSQNPRHKITKRGQNVTFRCDPISEHNRLYWYRQTLGQGPEFLTYFQNEAQLEKSRLLSDRFSAERPKGSFSTLEIQRTEQGDSAMYLCASSLRTTNTGELFFGEGSRLTVL.

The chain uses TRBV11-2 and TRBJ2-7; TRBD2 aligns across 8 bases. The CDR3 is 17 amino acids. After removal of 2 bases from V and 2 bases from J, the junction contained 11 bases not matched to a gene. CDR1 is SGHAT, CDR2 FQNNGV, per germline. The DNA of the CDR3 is TGTGCCAGCAGCTTACCCGGTGGTAGCGGGATCACCTACGAGCAGTACTTC. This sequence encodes CASSLPGGSGITYEQYF. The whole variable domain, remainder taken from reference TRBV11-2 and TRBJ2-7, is EAGVAQSPRYKIIEKRQSVAFWCNPISGHATLYWYQQILGQGPKLLIQFQNNGVVDDSQLPKDRFSAERLKGVDSTLKIQPAKLEDSAVYLCASSLPGGSGITYEQYFGPGTRLTVT.

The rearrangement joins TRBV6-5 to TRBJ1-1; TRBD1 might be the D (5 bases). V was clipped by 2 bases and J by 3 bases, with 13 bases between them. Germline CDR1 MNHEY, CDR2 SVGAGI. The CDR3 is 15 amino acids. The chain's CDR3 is CASSYQPRQYTEAFF. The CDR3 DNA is TGTGCCAGCAGTTACCAACCCAGACAGTACACTGAAGCTTTCTTT.

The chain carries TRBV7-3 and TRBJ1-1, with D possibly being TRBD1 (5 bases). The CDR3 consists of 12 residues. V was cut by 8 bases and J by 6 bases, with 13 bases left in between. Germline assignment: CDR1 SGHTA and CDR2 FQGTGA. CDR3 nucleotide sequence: TGTGCCAGCGGCACGGGGCGCGCTGAAGCTTTCTTT. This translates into CASGTGRAEAFF.

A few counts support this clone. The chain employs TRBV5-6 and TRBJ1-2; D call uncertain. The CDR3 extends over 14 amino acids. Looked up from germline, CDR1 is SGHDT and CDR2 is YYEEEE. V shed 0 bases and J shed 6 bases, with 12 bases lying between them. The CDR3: CASSLDLGRNGYTF. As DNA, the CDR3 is TGTGCCAGCAGCTTGGATCTGGGTCGGAATGGCTACACCTTC.

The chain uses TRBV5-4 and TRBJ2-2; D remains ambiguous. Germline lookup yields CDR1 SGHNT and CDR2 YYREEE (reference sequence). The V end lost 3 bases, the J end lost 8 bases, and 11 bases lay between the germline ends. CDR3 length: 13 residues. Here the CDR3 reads CASSSPAIGELFF. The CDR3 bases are TGTGCCAGCAGCTCCCCCGCGATTGGGGAGCTGTTTTTT.

CDR3 amino acids: CASRKDRGSPDGYTF. CDR3 DNA: TGTGCCAGTAGGAAGGACAGGGGGTCCCCTGATGGCTACACCTTC. The chain recombines TRBV19 with TRBJ1-2; 10 nucleotides line up with TRBD1. The germline gives CDR1 LNHDA, CDR2 SQIVND (reference sequence). Trimming at V came to 6 bases and at J to 6 bases, leaving 10 bases not matched to a gene. CDR3 length: 15 residues.

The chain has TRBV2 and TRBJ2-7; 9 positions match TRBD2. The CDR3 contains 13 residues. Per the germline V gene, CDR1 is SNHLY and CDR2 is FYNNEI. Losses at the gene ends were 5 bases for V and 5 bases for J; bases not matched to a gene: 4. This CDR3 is CASSSGLAHEQYF. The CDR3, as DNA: TGTGCCAGCAGTTCAGGACTAGCGCACGAGCAGTACTTC.